This is a list of T cell receptor beta chains from one sample in a study of cytomegalovirus exposure and HLA in healthy donors. Assay: immunoSEQ multiplex PCR; the TCRdb copy retains only in-frame clones and omits some. The data contain under 200,000 clones, 75% of them seen just once; the ten biggest clones take up about 3%. Material for sequencing was PBMCs. Source of these receptors: a woman aged 45-65 years in good health and CMV-seropositive. Each CDR3 is given with its conserved first and last residue. The D gene is left open where the match is weak. Part of the rows lack a size; the others show once, few, many or a class for expanded clones.

v_call,d_call,clone_size,cdr3_length,j_call,cdr3_nt,cdr3_aa
TRBV5-6,.,few,12,TRBJ2-2,TGTGCCAGCAGCCCCTCTACCGGGGAGCTGTTTTTT,CASSPSTGELFF
TRBV29-1,.,once,15,TRBJ2-6,TGCAGCGTTGACACAGGGAGGGACGGGGCCAACGTCCTGACTTTC,CSVDTGRDGANVLTF
TRBV7-3,.,.,16,TRBJ1-4,TGTGCCAGCAGCTTAATGAGGGTACATTGGGGTGAAAAACTGTTTTTT,CASSLMRVHWGEKLFF
TRBV18,.,.,14,TRBJ2-7,TGTGCCAGCTCACCTCCGGGGAGCTCCTACGAGCAGTACTTC,CASSPPGSSYEQYF
TRBV29-1,TRBD1,.,13,TRBJ1-1,TGCAGCTCGATCAGGGGGGTCTACACTGAAGCTTTCTTT,CSSIRGVYTEAFF
TRBV4-2,TRBD1,.,15,TRBJ1-3,TGTGCCAGCAGTCGTTCCGGACAGGGGGTAGACACCATATATTTT,CASSRSGQGVDTIYF
TRBV4-2,TRBD2,.,15,TRBJ2-3,TGTGCCAGCAGCCAAGATGGCCGGGGGGCAGATACGCAGTATTTT,CASSQDGRGADTQYF
TRBV5-1,.,few,13,TRBJ1-1,TGCGCCAGCAGCGATCAGGGTAACACTGAAGCTTTCTTT,CASSDQGNTEAFF
TRBV4-1,.,.,17,TRBJ2-5,TGCGCCAGCAGCCAAGAGGAGGTCGGAACTGAGGGAGAGACCCAGTACTTC,CASSQEEVGTEGETQYF
TRBV6-1,TRBD2,.,17,TRBJ2-2,TGTGCCAGCAGTGGGGGGGTGACTAGCGGGGTATCCGGGGAGCTGTTTTTT,CASSGGVTSGVSGELFF
TRBV4-1,.,.,15,TRBJ1-5,TGCGCCAGCAGCCAAGATAGCCATAGCAATCAGCCCCAGCATTTT,CASSQDSHSNQPQHF
TRBV20-1,.,.,11,TRBJ2-1,TGCAGTGCTAGTAACGGCAATGAGCAGTTCTTC,CSASNGNEQFF
TRBV2,TRBD1,few,12,TRBJ2-1,TGTGCCACCGGGACAGGGTTTGATGAGCAGTTCTTC,CATGTGFDEQFF
TRBV5-4,TRBD2,.,15,TRBJ2-1,TGTGCCAGCAGGGCGGGGGGGAACTCCTACAATGAGCAGTTCTTC,CASRAGGNSYNEQFF
TRBV7-6,.,.,17,TRBJ1-3,TGTGCCAGCAGCTTGGCCCCGAAACTGACAGATGGAAACACCATATATTTT,CASSLAPKLTDGNTIYF
TRBV6-5,.,.,14,TRBJ2-7,TGTGCCAGCAAACGCAGCGGAGGATTGTACGAGCAGTACTTC,CASKRSGGLYEQYF
TRBV7-3,TRBD2,.,14,TRBJ2-2,TGTGCCAGCAGGGAAGGACTAGGGTACGGGGAGCTGTTTTTT,CASREGLGYGELFF
TRBV7-9,TRBD1,.,15,TRBJ2-3,TGTGCCAGCCTACGCCGACAGGGGAGCACAGATACGCAGTATTTT,CASLRRQGSTDTQYF
TRBV5-4,.,.,15,TRBJ1-6,TGTGCCAGCAGCTTAAGGGGGACCTATAATTCACCCCTCCACTTT,CASSLRGTYNSPLHF
TRBV9,.,once,13,TRBJ1-1,TGTGCCAGCAGCCTGGGGGGTTCCACTGAAGCTTTCTTT,CASSLGGSTEAFF
TRBV7-9,TRBD1,.,15,TRBJ2-7,TGTGCCAGCAGCTCGACCCAGGGGGCTGGGTACGAGCAGTACTTC,CASSSTQGAGYEQYF
TRBV5-1,.,.,15,TRBJ1-3,TGCGCCAGCAGCTTGGCCGGGAGCTCTGGAAACACCATATATTTT,CASSLAGSSGNTIYF
TRBV10-3,.,.,13,TRBJ1-1,TGTGCCATCAGTGAGGGGGGAGGCACTGAAGCTTTCTTT,CAISEGGGTEAFF
TRBV7-8,.,few,18,TRBJ1-4,TGTGCCAGCAGCCGAGAGGGCCTTTGGGGGGTTCCTAATGAAAAACTGTTTTTT,CASSREGLWGVPNEKLFF